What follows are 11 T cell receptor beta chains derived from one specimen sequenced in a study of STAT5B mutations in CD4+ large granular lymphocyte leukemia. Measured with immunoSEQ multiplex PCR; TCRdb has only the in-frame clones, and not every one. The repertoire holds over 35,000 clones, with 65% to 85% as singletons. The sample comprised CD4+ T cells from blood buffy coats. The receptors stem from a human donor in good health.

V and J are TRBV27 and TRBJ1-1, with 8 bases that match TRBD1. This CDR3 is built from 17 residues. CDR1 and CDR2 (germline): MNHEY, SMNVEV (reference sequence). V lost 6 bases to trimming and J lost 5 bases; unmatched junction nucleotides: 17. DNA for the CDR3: TGTGCCAGCAGCCGCGGACAGGGCCGAGTCGTGGTAACTGAAGCTTTCTTT. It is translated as CASSRGQGRVVVTEAFF.

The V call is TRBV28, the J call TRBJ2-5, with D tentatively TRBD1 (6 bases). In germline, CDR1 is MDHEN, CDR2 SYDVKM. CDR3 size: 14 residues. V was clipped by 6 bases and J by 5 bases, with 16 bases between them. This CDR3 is CASSDLSGVETQYF. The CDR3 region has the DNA TGTGCCAGCAGCGACCTCTCAGGGGTCGAGACCCAGTACTTC.

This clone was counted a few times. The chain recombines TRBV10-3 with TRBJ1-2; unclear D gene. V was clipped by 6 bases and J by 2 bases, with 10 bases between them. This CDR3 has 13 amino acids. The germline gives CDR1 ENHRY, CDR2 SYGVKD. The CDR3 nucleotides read TGTGCCATCAGGGAAAACAGCAACTATGGCTACACCTTC. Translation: CAIRENSNYGYTF.

For the CDR3, the DNA is TGTGCCAGCAGTGACTCTGGACTAGCGGGTGGGGGTTCGGGGGAGACCCAGTACTTC. This translates into CASSDSGLAGGGSGETQYF. V and J are TRBV6-4 and TRBJ2-5; the match to TRBD2 covers 11 bases. Germline V gives CDR1 MRHNA, CDR2 SNTAGT. The CDR3 contains 19 residues. Trimming removed 0 bases from V and 5 bases from J; junction bases left unmatched: 14.

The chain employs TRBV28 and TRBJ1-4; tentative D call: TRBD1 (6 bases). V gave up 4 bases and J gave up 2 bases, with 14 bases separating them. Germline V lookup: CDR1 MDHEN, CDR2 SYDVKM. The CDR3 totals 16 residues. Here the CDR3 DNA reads TGTGCCAGCAGTTCGGCGGGGGGGCCCACTAATGAAAAACTGTTTTTT. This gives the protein CASSSAGGPTNEKLFF.

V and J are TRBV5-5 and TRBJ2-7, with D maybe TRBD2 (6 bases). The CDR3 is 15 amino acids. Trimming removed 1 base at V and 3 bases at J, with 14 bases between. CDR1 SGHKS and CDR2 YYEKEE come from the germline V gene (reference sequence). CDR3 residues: CASSLLAGMFYEQYF. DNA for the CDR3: TGTGCCAGCAGCTTGCTGGCGGGAATGTTCTACGAGCAGTACTTC.

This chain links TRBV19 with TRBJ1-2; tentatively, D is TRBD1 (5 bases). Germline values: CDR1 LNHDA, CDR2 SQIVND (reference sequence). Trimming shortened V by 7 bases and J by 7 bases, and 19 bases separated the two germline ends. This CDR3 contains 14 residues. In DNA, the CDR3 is TGTGCCAGTACCCTACGGGAGGGGATGGTTGGCTACACCTTC. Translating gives CASTLREGMVGYTF.

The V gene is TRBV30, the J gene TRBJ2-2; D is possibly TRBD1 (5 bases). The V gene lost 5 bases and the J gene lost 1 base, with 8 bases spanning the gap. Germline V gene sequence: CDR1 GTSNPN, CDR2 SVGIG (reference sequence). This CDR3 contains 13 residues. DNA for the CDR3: TGTGCCTGGTGCACAGGGAACACCGGGGAGCTGTTTTTT. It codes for CAWCTGNTGELFF.

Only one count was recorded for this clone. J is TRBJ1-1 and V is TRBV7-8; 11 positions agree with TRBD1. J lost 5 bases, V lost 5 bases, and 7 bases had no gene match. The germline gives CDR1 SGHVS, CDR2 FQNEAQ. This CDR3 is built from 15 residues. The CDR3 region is CASSAGQGASTEAFF. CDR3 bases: TGTGCCAGCAGCGCCGGACAGGGGGCTTCTACTGAAGCTTTCTTT. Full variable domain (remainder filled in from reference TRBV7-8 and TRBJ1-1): GAGVSQSPRYKVAKRGQDVALRCDPISGHVSLFWYQQALGQGPEFLTYFQNEAQLDKSGLPSDRFFAERPEGSVSTLKIQRTQQEDSAVYLCASSAGQGASTEAFFGQGTRLTVV.

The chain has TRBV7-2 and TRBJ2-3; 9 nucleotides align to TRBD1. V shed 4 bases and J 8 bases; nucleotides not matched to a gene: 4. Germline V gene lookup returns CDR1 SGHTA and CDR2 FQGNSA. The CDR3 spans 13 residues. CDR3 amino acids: CASSSTGGFTQYF. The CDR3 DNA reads TGTGCCAGCAGCTCCACAGGGGGCTTTACGCAGTATTTT.

The CDR3 DNA reads as TGTGCCTGTGAGAGGGCAGGGGTCACAGATACGCAGTATTTT. Translated: CACERAGVTDTQYF. The chain recombines TRBV30 with TRBJ2-3, with D possibly TRBD1 on 6 matching bases. The CDR3 is 14 residues long. Per germline, CDR1 GTSNPN and CDR2 SVGIG (reference sequence). Trimming removed 6 bases from V and 2 bases from J, with 15 bases in between.